These T cell receptor beta chains were read from a single sample in a study of a mutant IDH1 vaccine in newly diagnosed glioma. Assay used: immunoSEQ multiplex PCR; TCRdb lists only in-frame clones, some missing. Counted here are 98,000 or so clones, about 87% occurring once; the ten biggest clones make up roughly 0.58%. The starting material was PBMCs, obtained from a glioma patient treated with radiotherapy, temozolomide or both. The receptors come from a woman aged 45-59 years with glioma. Each CDR3 is given with its conserved first and last residue. The D gene is left open where the match is weak. Clone size is stated in some rows and not others, as once, few, many or a class when expanded.

size,J,V,D,CDR3,DNA
.,TRBJ2-1,TRBV5-5,.,CASSPGQPNEQFF,TGTGCCAGCAGCCCCGGGCAGCCCAATGAGCAGTTCTTC
.,TRBJ2-1,TRBV9,.,CASSVGNTGTANEQFF,TGTGCCAGCAGCGTAGGTAATACGGGCACGGCTAATGAGCAGTTCTTC
.,TRBJ2-1,TRBV5-4,.,CASSLPGTGRNEQFF,TGTGCCAGCAGCTTGCCCGGGACTGGGAGGAATGAGCAGTTCTTC
.,TRBJ1-2,TRBV28,TRBD1,CTSGTGGLRHYGYTF,TGTACCTCCGGGACAGGGGGCCTAAGGCACTATGGCTACACCTTC
.,TRBJ2-7,TRBV28,.,CASSSSGPEAYEQYF,TGTGCCAGCAGTTCGTCCGGGCCTGAAGCCTACGAGCAGTACTTC
.,TRBJ2-1,TRBV6-1,TRBD2,CASSERQLAGGYEQFF,TGTGCCAGCAGTGAACGACAACTAGCGGGAGGCTATGAGCAGTTCTTC
.,TRBJ2-3,TRBV9,.,CASSGGLTYTDTQYF,TGTGCCAGCAGCGGGGGACTTACCTACACAGATACGCAGTATTTT
.,TRBJ2-7,TRBV11-2,.,CASSAGTFLGEQYF,TGTGCCAGCAGCGCCGGGACTTTCTTGGGCGAGCAGTACTTC
.,TRBJ2-7,TRBV28,.,CASSFGGIHEQYF,TGTGCCAGCAGTTTTGGGGGGATCCACGAGCAGTACTTC
once,TRBJ1-5,TRBV7-9,.,CASSNDKGNQPQHF,TGTGCCAGCAGCAATGATAAGGGCAATCAGCCCCAGCATTTT
.,TRBJ2-3,TRBV28,.,CASSYRVVTDTQYF,TGTGCCAGCAGTTACAGGGTTGTTACAGATACGCAGTATTTT
.,TRBJ2-7,TRBV30,TRBD2,CAWGRGLAYEQYF,TGTGCCTGGGGTCGGGGACTAGCATACGAGCAGTACTTC
once,TRBJ1-3,TRBV4-1,.,CASSPSRRISGNTIYF,TGCGCCAGCAGCCCATCTCGGAGGATCTCTGGAAACACCATATATTTT
.,TRBJ1-6,TRBV9,.,CASSQGGSPLHF,TGTGCCAGCAGCCAGGGCGGATCACCCCTCCACTTT
.,TRBJ2-5,TRBV5-4,TRBD1,CASSSDRGYQETQYF,TGTGCCAGCAGCTCGGACAGGGGGTACCAAGAGACCCAGTACTTC
.,TRBJ2-3,TRBV7-9,.,CASSPLRGFQDTQYF,TGTGCCAGCAGCCCCCTCCGTGGATTTCAAGATACGCAGTATTTT
.,TRBJ2-7,TRBV15,TRBD1,CATSRGDSAEQYF,TGTGCCACCAGCAGGGGGGACAGCGCCGAGCAGTACTTC
once,TRBJ2-5,TRBV30,TRBD2,CAWSVRGETQYF,TGTGCCTGGAGTGTGCGGGGGGAGACCCAGTACTTC
.,TRBJ2-3,TRBV7-2,TRBD2,CASSLNSGGGADTQYF,TGTGCCAGCAGCTTAAATTCGGGAGGAGGTGCAGATACGCAGTATTTT
.,TRBJ2-5,TRBV5-1,.,CASSFTGTSQETQYF,TGCGCCAGCAGCTTTACCGGGACATCTCAAGAGACCCAGTACTTC
.,TRBJ2-5,TRBV6-5,.,CASSFGGETQYF,TGTGCCAGCAGTTTCGGAGGAGAGACCCAGTACTTC
.,TRBJ2-1,TRBV9,TRBD2,CASSIAGGYNEQFF,TGTGCCAGCAGTATAGCGGGGGGCTACAATGAGCAGTTCTTC
once,TRBJ2-1,TRBV2,TRBD2,CASSEPASGPEQFF,TGTGCCAGCAGTGAACCGGCTAGCGGACCCGAGCAGTTCTTC
.,TRBJ2-7,TRBV27,TRBD2,CASSLWVTSDEQYF,TGTGCCAGCAGTTTATGGGTGACTAGCGACGAGCAGTACTTC
.,TRBJ1-4,TRBV6-5,.,CASSRTGLGEKLFF,TGTGCCAGCAGCCGCACAGGGCTCGGTGAAAAACTGTTTTTT
.,TRBJ1-2,TRBV29-1,TRBD1,CSGRQGADYGYTF,TGCAGCGGGAGACAGGGGGCAGACTATGGCTACACCTTC
.,TRBJ2-3,TRBV7-9,.,CASSPGGLGNTDTQYF,TGTGCCAGCAGCCCTGGCGGCCTAGGTAACACAGATACGCAGTATTTT
.,TRBJ1-2,TRBV18,.,CASSPAGGSYGYTF,TGTGCCAGCTCTCCGGCCGGGGGTAGCTATGGCTACACCTTC
.,TRBJ2-1,TRBV28,.,CASSLEGGRGQKQFF,TGTGCCAGCAGTTTAGAAGGGGGACGAGGACAGAAGCAGTTCTTC
.,TRBJ1-2,TRBV10-3,.,CAFSNNYGYTF,TGTGCGTTCAGTAACAACTATGGCTACACCTTC
.,TRBJ2-2,TRBV18,.,CASSSLGPGELFF,TGTGCCAGCTCATCCTTAGGACCCGGGGAGCTGTTTTTT
.,TRBJ1-2,TRBV5-1,.,CASSLGRLGYTF,TGCGCCAGCAGCTTGGGACGCCTGGGCTACACCTTC
.,TRBJ2-1,TRBV7-2,.,CASTPRGGAGEQFF,TGTGCCAGCACCCCCCGAGGGGGGGCTGGTGAGCAGTTCTTC
.,TRBJ1-5,TRBV6-1,.,CASRADGMGPQHF,TGTGCCAGCAGGGCCGATGGGATGGGACCCCAGCATTTT
few,TRBJ1-5,TRBV28,.,CASSQQPPQPQHF,TGTGCCAGCAGCCAACAGCCCCCCCAGCCCCAGCATTTT
once,TRBJ2-3,TRBV16,.,CASSQMAPSVTDTQYF,TGTGCCAGCAGCCAAATGGCACCCTCTGTCACAGATACGCAGTATTTT
.,TRBJ2-3,TRBV7-9,.,CASSLGPGSTDTQYF,TGTGCCAGCAGCTTAGGTCCGGGGAGCACAGATACGCAGTATTTT
.,TRBJ2-7,TRBV15,.,CATSRDPGSRYEQYF,TGTGCCACCAGCAGGGACCCGGGATCCCGCTACGAGCAGTACTTC
.,TRBJ2-5,TRBV2,TRBD1,CASSGPGGVETQYF,TGTGCCAGCAGTGGCCCAGGGGGAGTGGAGACCCAGTACTTC
.,TRBJ1-4,TRBV5-6,.,CASSSRPSMKLFF,TGTGCCAGCAGCTCACGGCCATCTATGAAACTGTTTTTT
.,TRBJ2-3,TRBV27,TRBD2,CASSSPGLAGTQYF,TGTGCCAGCAGTTCCCCCGGACTAGCTGGTACGCAGTATTTT
.,TRBJ1-2,TRBV10-3,TRBD1,CAISESKQGAVGYTF,TGTGCCATCAGTGAGTCGAAACAGGGGGCGGTTGGCTACACCTTC
.,TRBJ2-1,TRBV28,TRBD2,CASSPPASGSDEQFF,TGTGCCAGCAGTCCCCCGGCTAGCGGGAGTGATGAGCAGTTCTTC
.,TRBJ2-5,TRBV27,.,CASAYPGETQYF,TGTGCCAGCGCGTACCCAGGGGAGACCCAGTACTTC
.,TRBJ2-7,TRBV5-4,.,CASSPIQGFPSYEQYF,TGTGCCAGCAGCCCGATACAGGGCTTCCCCTCCTACGAGCAGTACTTC
.,TRBJ1-5,TRBV6-1,.,CASSEIALSNQPQHF,TGTGCCAGCAGTGAGATAGCCCTTAGCAATCAGCCCCAGCATTTT
.,TRBJ1-1,TRBV6-6,.,CASSLPQVTEAFF,TGTGCCAGCAGTTTGCCACAGGTCACTGAAGCTTTCTTT
.,TRBJ2-5,TRBV19,TRBD1,CASSMNRGAETQYF,TGTGCCAGTAGTATGAACAGGGGGGCAGAGACCCAGTACTTC